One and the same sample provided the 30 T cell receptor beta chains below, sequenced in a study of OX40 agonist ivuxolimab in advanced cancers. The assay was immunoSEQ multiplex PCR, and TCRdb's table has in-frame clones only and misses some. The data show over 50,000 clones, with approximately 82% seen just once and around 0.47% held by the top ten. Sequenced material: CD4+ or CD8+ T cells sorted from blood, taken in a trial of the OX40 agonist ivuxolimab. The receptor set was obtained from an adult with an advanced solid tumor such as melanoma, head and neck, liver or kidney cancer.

The CDR3 spells CASSPTPLGETQYF. The CDR3 coding sequence is TGTGCCAGCAGCCCTACACCCTTAGGGGAGACCCAGTACTTC. The chain is built from TRBV11-3 and TRBJ2-5; D remains unclear. The ends were cut back, 5 bases at V and 5 bases at J, with 15 bases in the middle. The CDR3 length is 14 residues. Per the germline V gene, CDR1 is SGHNT and CDR2 is YENEEA.

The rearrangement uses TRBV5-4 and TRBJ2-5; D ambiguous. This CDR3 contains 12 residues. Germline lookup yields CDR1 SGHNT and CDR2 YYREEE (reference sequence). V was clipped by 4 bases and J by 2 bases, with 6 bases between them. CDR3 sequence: CASSTQQETQYF. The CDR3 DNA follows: TGTGCCAGCAGCACCCAGCAAGAGACCCAGTACTTC.

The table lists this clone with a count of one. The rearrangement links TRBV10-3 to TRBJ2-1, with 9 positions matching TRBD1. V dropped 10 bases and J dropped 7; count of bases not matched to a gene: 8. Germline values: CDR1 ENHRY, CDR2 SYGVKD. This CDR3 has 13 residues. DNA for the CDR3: TGTGCCACCCGACAGGGGGAGGGAAATGAGCAGTTCTTC. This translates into CATRQGEGNEQFF.

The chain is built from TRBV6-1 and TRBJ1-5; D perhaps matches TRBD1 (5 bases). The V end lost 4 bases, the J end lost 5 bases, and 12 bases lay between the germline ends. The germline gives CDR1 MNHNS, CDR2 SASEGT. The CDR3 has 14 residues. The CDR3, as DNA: TGTGCCAGCAGTGGCCGGGGGAGAGATCAGCCCCAGCATTTT. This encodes CASSGRGRDQPQHF.

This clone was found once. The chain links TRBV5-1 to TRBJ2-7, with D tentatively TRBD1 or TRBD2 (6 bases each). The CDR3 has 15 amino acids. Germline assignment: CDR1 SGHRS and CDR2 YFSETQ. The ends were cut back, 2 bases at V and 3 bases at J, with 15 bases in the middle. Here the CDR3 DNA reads TGCGCCAGCAGCTTCGACGGGGGCACCCACTACGAGCAGTACTTC. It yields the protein CASSFDGGTHYEQYF.

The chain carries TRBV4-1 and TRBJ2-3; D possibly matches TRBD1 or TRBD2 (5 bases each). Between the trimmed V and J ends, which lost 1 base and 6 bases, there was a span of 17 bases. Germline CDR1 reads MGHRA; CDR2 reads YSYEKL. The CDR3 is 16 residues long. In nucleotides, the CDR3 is TGCGCCAGCAGCCAAGGATTAGGGACCTTCGCGGATACGCAGTATTTT. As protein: CASSQGLGTFADTQYF.

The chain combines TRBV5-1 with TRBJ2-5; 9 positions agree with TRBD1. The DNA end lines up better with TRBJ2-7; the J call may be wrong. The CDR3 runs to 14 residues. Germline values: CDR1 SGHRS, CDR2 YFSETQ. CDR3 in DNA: TGCGCCAGCAGCTTTACCGGGACAGGGTCCGAGCAGTACTTC. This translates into CASSFTGTGSEQYF.

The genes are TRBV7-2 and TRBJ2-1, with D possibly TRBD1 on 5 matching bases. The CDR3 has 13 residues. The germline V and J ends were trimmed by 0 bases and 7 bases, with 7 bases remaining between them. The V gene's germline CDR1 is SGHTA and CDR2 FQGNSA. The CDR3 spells CASSLAQGNEQFF. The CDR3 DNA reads TGTGCCAGCAGCTTAGCGCAGGGTAATGAGCAGTTCTTC.

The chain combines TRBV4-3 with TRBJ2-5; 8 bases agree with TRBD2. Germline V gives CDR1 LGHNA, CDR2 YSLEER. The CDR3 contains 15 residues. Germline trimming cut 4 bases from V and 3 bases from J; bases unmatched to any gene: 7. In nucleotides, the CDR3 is TGCGCCAGCAGCCGAGACGGGACTAGGGAAGAGACCCAGTACTTC. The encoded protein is CASSRDGTREETQYF.

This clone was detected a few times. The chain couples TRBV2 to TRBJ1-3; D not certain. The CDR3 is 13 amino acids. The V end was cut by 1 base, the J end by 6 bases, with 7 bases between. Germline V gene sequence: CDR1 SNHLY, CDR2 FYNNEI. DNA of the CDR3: TGTGCCAGCAGTGAAGGTCAGGCAAACACCATATATTTT. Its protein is CASSEGQANTIYF.

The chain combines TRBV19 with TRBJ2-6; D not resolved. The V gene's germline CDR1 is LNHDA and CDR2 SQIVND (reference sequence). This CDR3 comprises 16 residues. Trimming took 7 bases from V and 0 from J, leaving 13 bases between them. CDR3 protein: CASISQLSSGANVLTF. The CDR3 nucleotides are TGTGCCAGTATCAGCCAACTGAGCTCTGGGGCCAACGTCCTGACTTTC.

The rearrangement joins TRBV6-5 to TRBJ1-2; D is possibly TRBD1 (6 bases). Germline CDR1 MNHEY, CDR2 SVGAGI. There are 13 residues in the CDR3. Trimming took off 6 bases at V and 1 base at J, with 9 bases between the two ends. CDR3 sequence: CASRKGGNYGYTF. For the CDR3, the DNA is TGTGCCAGCAGAAAAGGGGGTAACTATGGCTACACCTTC.

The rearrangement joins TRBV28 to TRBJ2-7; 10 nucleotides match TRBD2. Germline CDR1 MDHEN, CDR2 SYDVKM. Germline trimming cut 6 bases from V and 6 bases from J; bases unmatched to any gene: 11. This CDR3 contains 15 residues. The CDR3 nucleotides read TGTGCCAGCAGCCAAGGACTAGCGGAGCCCCGCGAGCAGTACTTC. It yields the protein CASSQGLAEPREQYF.

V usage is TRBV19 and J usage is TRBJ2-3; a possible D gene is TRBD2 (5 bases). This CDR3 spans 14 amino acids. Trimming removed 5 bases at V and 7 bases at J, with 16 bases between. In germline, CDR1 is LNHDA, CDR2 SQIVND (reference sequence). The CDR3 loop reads CASSGSSSVYTQYF. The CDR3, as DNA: TGTGCCAGTAGTGGGTCTAGCTCAGTATATACGCAGTATTTT.

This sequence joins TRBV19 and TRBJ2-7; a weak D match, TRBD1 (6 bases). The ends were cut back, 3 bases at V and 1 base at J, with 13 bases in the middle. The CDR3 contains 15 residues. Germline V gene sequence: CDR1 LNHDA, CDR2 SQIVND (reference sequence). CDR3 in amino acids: CASSIGYGQSYEQYF. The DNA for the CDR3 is TGTGCCAGTAGTATCGGTTACGGACAGTCCTACGAGCAGTACTTC.

The DNA for the CDR3 is TGTGCCAGCAGCTTAGCAGGGAGACAGCCCCAGCATTTT. Amino acids: CASSLAGRQPQHF. J is TRBJ1-5 and V is TRBV7-2, with D unresolved. This CDR3 is 13 amino acids long. Germline V gene sequence: CDR1 SGHTA, CDR2 FQGNSA. The germline V and J ends were trimmed by 0 bases and 7 bases, with 7 bases remaining between them.

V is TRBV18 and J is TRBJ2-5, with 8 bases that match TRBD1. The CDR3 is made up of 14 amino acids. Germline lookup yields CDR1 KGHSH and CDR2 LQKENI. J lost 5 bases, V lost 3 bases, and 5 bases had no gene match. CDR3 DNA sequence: TGTGCCAGCTCACCCAGGACAGGGTTGGAGACCCAGTACTTC. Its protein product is CASSPRTGLETQYF.

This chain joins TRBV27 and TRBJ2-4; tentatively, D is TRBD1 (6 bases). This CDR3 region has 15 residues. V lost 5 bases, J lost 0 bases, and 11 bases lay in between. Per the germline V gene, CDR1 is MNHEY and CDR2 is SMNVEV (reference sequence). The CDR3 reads CASSDRSLAKNIQYF. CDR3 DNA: TGTGCCAGCAGTGACAGGAGTTTAGCCAAAAACATTCAGTACTTC.

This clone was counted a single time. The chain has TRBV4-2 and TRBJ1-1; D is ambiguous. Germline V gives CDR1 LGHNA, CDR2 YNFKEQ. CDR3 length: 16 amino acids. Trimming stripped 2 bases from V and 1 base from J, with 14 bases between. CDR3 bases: TGTGCCAGCAGCCAAAACGTGGTGACGGGGAACACTGAAGCTTTCTTT. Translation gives CASSQNVVTGNTEAFF.

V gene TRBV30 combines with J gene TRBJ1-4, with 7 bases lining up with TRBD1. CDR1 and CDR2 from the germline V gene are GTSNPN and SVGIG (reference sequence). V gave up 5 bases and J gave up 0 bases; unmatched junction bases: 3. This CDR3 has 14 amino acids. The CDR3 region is CAWGDRATNEKLFF. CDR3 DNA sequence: TGTGCCTGGGGCGACAGGGCAACTAATGAAAAACTGTTTTTT.

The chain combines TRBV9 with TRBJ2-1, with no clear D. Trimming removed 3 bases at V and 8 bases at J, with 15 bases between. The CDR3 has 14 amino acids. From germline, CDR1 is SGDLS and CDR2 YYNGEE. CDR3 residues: CASSGGGSDDEQFF. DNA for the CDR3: TGTGCCAGCAGCGGGGGTGGCTCCGACGATGAGCAGTTCTTC.

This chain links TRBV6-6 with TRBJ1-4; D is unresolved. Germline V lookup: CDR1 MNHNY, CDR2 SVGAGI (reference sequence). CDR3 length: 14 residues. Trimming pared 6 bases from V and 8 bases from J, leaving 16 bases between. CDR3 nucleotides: TGTGCCAGCAGGGCTTGGGAGGAGGAGGAAAAACTGTTTTTT. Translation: CASRAWEEEEKLFF.

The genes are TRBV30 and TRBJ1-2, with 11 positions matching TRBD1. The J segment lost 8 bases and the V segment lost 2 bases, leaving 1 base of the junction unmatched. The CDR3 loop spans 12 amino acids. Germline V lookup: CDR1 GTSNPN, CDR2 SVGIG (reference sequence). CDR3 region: CAWSRTGGGYTF. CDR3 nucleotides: TGTGCCTGGAGTAGGACAGGGGGCGGCTACACCTTC.

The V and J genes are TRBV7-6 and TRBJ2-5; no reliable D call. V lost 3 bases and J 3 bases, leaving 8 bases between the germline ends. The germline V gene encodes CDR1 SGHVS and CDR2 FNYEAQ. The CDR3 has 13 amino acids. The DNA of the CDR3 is TGTGCCAGCAGCTTTGGGCAGGAAGAGACCCAGTACTTC. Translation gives CASSFGQEETQYF.

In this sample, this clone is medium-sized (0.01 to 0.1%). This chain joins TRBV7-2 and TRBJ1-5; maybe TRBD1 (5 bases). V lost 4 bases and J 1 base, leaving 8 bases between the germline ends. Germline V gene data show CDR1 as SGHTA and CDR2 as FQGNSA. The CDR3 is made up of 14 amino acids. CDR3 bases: TGTGCCAGCAGCTCGGACATGAGCAATCAGCCCCAGCATTTT. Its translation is CASSSDMSNQPQHF. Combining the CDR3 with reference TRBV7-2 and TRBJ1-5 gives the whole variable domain GAGVSQSPSNKVTEKGKDVELRCDPISGHTALYWYRQSLGQGLEFLIYFQGNSAPDKSGLPSDRFSAERTGGSVSTLTIQRTQQEDSAVYLCASSSDMSNQPQHFGDGTRLSIL.

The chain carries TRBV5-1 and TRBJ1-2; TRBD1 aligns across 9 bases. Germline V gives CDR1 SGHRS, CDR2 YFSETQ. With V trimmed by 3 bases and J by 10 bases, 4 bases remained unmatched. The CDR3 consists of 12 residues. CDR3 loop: CASSSTGGDYTF. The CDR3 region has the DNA TGCGCCAGCAGCTCAACAGGGGGCGACTACACCTTC. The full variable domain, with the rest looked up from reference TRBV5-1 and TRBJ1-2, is KAGVTQTPRYLIKTRGQQVTLSCSPISGHRSVSWYQQTPGQGLQFLFEYFSETQRNKGNFPGRFSGRQFSNSRSEMNVSTLELGDSALYLCASSSTGGDYTFGSGTRLTVV.

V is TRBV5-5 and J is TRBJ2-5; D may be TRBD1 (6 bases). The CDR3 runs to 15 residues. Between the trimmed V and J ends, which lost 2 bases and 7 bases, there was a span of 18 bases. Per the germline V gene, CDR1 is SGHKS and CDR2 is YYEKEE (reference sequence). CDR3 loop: CASSFPSSGAATQYF. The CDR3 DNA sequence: TGTGCCAGCAGCTTTCCCAGCTCAGGGGCCGCGACCCAGTACTTC.

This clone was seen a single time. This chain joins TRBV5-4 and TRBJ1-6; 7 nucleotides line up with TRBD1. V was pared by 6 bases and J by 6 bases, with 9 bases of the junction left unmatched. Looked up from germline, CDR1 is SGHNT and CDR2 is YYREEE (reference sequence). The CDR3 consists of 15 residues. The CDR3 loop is CASKRRDRINSPLHF. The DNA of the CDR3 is TGTGCCAGCAAACGCCGGGACAGAATTAATTCACCCCTCCACTTT.

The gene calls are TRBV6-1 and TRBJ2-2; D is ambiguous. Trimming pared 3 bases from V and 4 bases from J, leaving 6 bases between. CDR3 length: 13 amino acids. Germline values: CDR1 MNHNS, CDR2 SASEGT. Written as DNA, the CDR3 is TGTGCCAGCAGTGAGCCTAGCACCGGGGAGCTGTTTTTT. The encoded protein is CASSEPSTGELFF.

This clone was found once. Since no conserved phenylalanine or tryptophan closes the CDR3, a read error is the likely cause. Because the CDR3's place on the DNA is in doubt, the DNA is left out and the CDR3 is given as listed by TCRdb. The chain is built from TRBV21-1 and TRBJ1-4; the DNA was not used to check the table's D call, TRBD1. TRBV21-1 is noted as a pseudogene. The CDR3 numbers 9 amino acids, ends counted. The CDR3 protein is CASKRTGRT.